This TCR beta chain was recorded in a study of blood T cell repertoires in COVID-19 (dated by TCRdb to 2018 to 2020). Some background on the complete study: Samples from collaborators originated in the United States, Italy and Spain and spanned both the acute and convalescent phases of COVID-19. The material from the prospective study consisted of cDNA or gDNA derived from T cells, B-cell-depleted T cells, or PBMCs. The dataset comprised deeply sampled blood TCRbeta repertoires from subjects exposed to, actively infected with, or recovered from COVID-19. The repertoires were made available in a free public database intended to serve as a resource for research on the immune response to SARS-CoV-2. Samples were obtained from the ongoing ImmuneRACE study (first 160 participants) and from 1,200 or so subjects provided by 6 global collaborators. Sample metadata almost always included a de-identified subject ID, COVID-19 status, age in years and sex. Where available, HLA class I and class II types were taken from metadata supplied by the sample provider and were not determined by assay-based typing.

Study-wide findings and limitations: The quantity of clinical and demographic metadata differed by source and by participant and was supplied without curation.

Of note for this clone: There is no known antigen for this receptor. Base qualities are missing; no much larger clone stands one base away.

TCRbeta CDR3 regions were amplified from genomic DNA by means of the immunoSEQ Assay, a bias-controlled multiplex PCR. The paper's processing steps were these. The number of nucleated cells in each sample was estimated from the amplification of reference gene primers within the assay. Sequence reads were collapsed and filtered to measure the absolute abundance of every unique TCRbeta CDR3 rearrangement. For each sample, productive Simpson clonality was calculated as the square root of Simpson's diversity index across productive rearrangements. TCRdb retrieved this table from immuneACCESS and kept in-frame rearrangements only. Not all clones are present; in checked studies, unresolved V genes account for under half, and no reason is known for the remainder. V and J calls and clone size follow that table, whereas D and trimming were derived from the DNA. A total of 140,000 to 150,000 clones appear in this sample, 75% to 90% of them only once. The ten largest make up roughly 12% of the sample.

There are 16 amino acids in the CDR3, from cysteine to phenylalanine inclusive. Only the CDR3 DNA is retained, 48 bases long and in frame from the first base. Per the germline V gene, SGDLS is the CDR1 and YYNGEE is the CDR2. Germline trimming: 0 bases from V, 4 bases from J; junction bases outside gene matches: 4. One collaborating source in Seattle enrolled patients while the patients were actively infected and followed the patients over time throughout the course of disease. The collaborating institutions used their own protocols to collect whole blood in K2EDTA tubes. Collaborator samples were shipped for TCRbeta analysis as frozen whole blood, isolated PBMCs, or DNA extracted from either sample type.

Recombination connected TRBV9 to TRBJ2-2; 9 bases in the middle match TRBD2. This receptor was taken from a man aged 18 to 29 with COVID-19, enrolled during active disease. The sample consisted of peripheral blood. Read as DNA, the sequence is TGTGCCAGCAGCGTAGAGAATAGCGGGAGCACCGGGGAGCTGTTTTTT. The translation is CASSVENSGSTGELFF. Where the CDR3 stops, the reference TRBV9 and TRBJ2-2 genes take over; the full variable domain is DSGVTQTPKHLITATGQRVTLRCSPRSGDLSVYWYQQSLDQGLQFLIQYYNGEERAKGNILERFSAQQFPDLHSELNLSSLELGDSALYFCASSVENSGSTGELFFGEGSRLTVL.